These 19 T cell receptor beta chains originate from one sample sequenced in a study of T cell responses to AZD1222 COVID-19 vaccine. The data were produced by immunoSEQ multiplex PCR, yet TCRdb's version contains in-frame clones alone and is incomplete. The sample holds about 150,000 clones, 93% seen once. Sample: peripheral blood, taken on day 0 of AZD1222 vaccination. The source is an adult in good health.

V gene TRBV30 combines with J gene TRBJ1-3; D not resolved. V was clipped by 2 bases and J by 3 bases, with 8 bases between them. The CDR3 has 13 amino acids. In germline, CDR1 is GTSNPN, CDR2 SVGIG (reference sequence). Here the CDR3 DNA reads TGTGCCTGGAGTTTTGGGGTTGGAAACACCATATATTTT. It specifies CAWSFGVGNTIYF.

The rearrangement uses TRBV2 and TRBJ1-5, with D perhaps TRBD1 (5 bases). This CDR3 is built from 12 residues. V lost 6 bases to trimming and J lost 9 bases, with 12 bases between them. Germline lookup yields CDR1 SNHLY and CDR2 FYNNEI. Here the CDR3 reads CASSLYGGPQHF. For the CDR3, the DNA is TGTGCCAGCAGCCTCTACGGGGGGCCCCAGCATTTT.

This clone was found once. This chain links TRBV2 with TRBJ2-7, with D tentatively TRBD1 (6 bases). The germline CDR1 and CDR2 sequences are SNHLY and FYNNEI. V was shortened by 6 bases and J by 5 bases, with 11 bases between the two germline ends. The CDR3 has 12 residues. The CDR3 region has the DNA TGTGCCAGCAGCCAACAGGGTAACGAGCAGTACTTC. Translated: CASSQQGNEQYF.

The V gene is TRBV5-6, the J gene TRBJ2-7, with 9 bases fitting TRBD2. CDR1 is SGHDT, CDR2 YYEEEE, per germline. Trimming cost V 4 bases and J 3 bases; bases outside gene matches: 5. CDR3 length: 14 amino acids. The CDR3 DNA reads as TGTGCCAGCAGCGATGGGACTAGCCTCTACGAGCAGTACTTC. Its protein product is CASSDGTSLYEQYF.

The CDR3 DNA reads as TGCGCCAGCAGCTTGGACAGGGCAAGCTACGAGCAGTACTTC. Its protein product is CASSLDRASYEQYF. This rearrangement joins TRBV5-1 to TRBJ2-7, with D possibly TRBD1 on 6 matching bases. Trimming removed 0 bases at V and 3 bases at J, with 10 bases between. CDR1 and CDR2 from the germline V gene are SGHRS and YFSETQ. This CDR3 comprises 14 residues. Combining the CDR3 with reference TRBV5-1 and TRBJ2-7 gives the whole variable domain KAGVTQTPRYLIKTRGQQVTLSCSPISGHRSVSWYQQTPGQGLQFLFEYFSETQRNKGNFPGRFSGRQFSNSRSEMNVSTLELGDSALYLCASSLDRASYEQYFGPGTRLTVT.

CDR3 loop: CAAATGMNTEAFF. CDR3 nucleotide sequence: TGTGCCGCGGCGACAGGGATGAACACTGAAGCTTTCTTT. This chain links TRBV19 with TRBJ1-1; the match to TRBD1 covers 7 bases. In germline, CDR1 is LNHDA, CDR2 SQIVND (reference sequence). The length of the CDR3 is 13 residues. V was clipped by 11 bases and J by 0 bases; unmatched bases: 6.

J is TRBJ1-5 and V is TRBV15; a weak D match, TRBD1 (6 bases). The CDR3 runs to 14 residues. Germline V gives CDR1 LNHNV, CDR2 YYDKDF (reference sequence). The V end lost 0 bases, the J end lost 6 bases, and 9 bases lay between the germline ends. CDR3 nucleotide sequence: TGTGCCACCAGCAGAGACAGGGGCTCTCAGCCCCAGCATTTT. Its translation: CATSRDRGSQPQHF.

The genes are TRBV27 and TRBJ1-5; TRBD1 aligns across 10 bases. CDR1 MNHEY and CDR2 SMNVEV come from the germline V gene (reference sequence). The V and J ends lost 5 bases and 3 bases, in that order; junction bases with no gene match: 7. This CDR3 spans 16 amino acids. The CDR3 coding sequence is TGTGCCAGCAGTGACCTGGGACAGGGGTACAATCAGCCCCAGCATTTT. Translation: CASSDLGQGYNQPQHF.

This chain uses TRBV30 with TRBJ1-2, with D uncertain. CDR1 and CDR2 from the germline V gene are GTSNPN and SVGIG (reference sequence). This CDR3 is built from 13 residues. V gave up 3 bases and J gave up 4 bases, with 12 bases separating them. CDR3 sequence (DNA): TGTGCCTGGAGAATAGCGGGAGGCTATGGCTACACCTTC. It translates to CAWRIAGGYGYTF.

The chain carries TRBV21-1 and TRBJ2-7; no DNA check was done on the table's D call, TRBD1. TRBV21-1 is assigned pseudogene status. This CDR3 contains 16 residues. In DNA, the CDR3 is TGTGCCAGCAGCTCTCACCGGGACAGGGAATTCTACGAGCAGTACTTC. Protein: CASSSHRDREFYEQYF.

The rearrangement uses TRBV9 and TRBJ2-1; D gene ambiguous. V was cut by 0 bases and J by 5 bases, with 9 bases left in between. Per the germline V gene, CDR1 is SGDLS and CDR2 is YYNGEE. The CDR3 runs 14 residues. The CDR3 sequence: CASSVGWVNNEQFF. CDR3 in DNA: TGTGCCAGCAGCGTAGGCTGGGTAAACAATGAGCAGTTCTTC.

V and J are TRBV18 and TRBJ2-3, with 8 bases identical to TRBD1. The CDR3 covers 17 residues. Germline V lookup: CDR1 KGHSH, CDR2 LQKENI. V lost 3 bases to trimming and J lost 8 bases; unmatched junction nucleotides: 16. The CDR3 is CASSPRGTGHVGGTQYF. The CDR3, as DNA: TGTGCCAGCTCACCCCGAGGGACAGGCCATGTTGGGGGTACGCAGTATTTT.

V usage is TRBV2 and J usage is TRBJ2-1; 14 bases are shared with TRBD2. The CDR3 covers 15 residues. Germline V lookup: CDR1 SNHLY, CDR2 FYNNEI. The ends lost 6 bases at V and 8 bases at J; junction bases unmatched: 6. The CDR3 coding sequence is TGTGCCAGCAGGGGGACTAGCGGGGGTAGGGATGAGCAGTTCTTC. Its translation: CASRGTSGGRDEQFF.

This clone was seen only once. The J gene is TRBJ2-7, the V gene TRBV28, with D perhaps TRBD1 (5 bases). Germline CDR1 and CDR2: MDHEN and SYDVKM. The CDR3 spans 15 residues. Trimming took 1 base from V and 1 from J, leaving 11 bases between them. The CDR3 DNA follows: TGTGCCAGCAGTTTATCAGGGTCTCTTTCCTACGAGCAGTACTTC. Protein sequence: CASSLSGSLSYEQYF.

The chain combines TRBV6-2 or TRBV6-3 with TRBJ1-6; D might be TRBD1 (5 bases). CDR3 length: 13 amino acids. V lost 2 bases to trimming and J lost 6 bases, with 5 bases between them. Germline assignment: CDR1 MNHEY and CDR2 SVGEGT. The CDR3 sequence is CASSYRGNSPLHF. In nucleotides, the CDR3 is TGTGCCAGCAGTTACAGGGGTAATTCACCCCTCCACTTT.

This chain connects TRBV3-1 (or the pseudogene TRBV3-2) to TRBJ2-7; 7 positions match TRBD2. CDR3 length equals 14 residues. The V gene end was trimmed by 2 bases and the J gene end by 2 bases; junction bases not matched to a gene: 3. The germline CDR1 and CDR2 sequences are LGHDT and YNNKEL (reference sequence). The CDR3 nucleotides read TGTGCCAGCAGCCAATCAGCGGGGACCTACGAGCAGTACTTC. Residues: CASSQSAGTYEQYF.

This chain connects TRBV30 to TRBJ2-5; unclear D gene. Germline assignment: CDR1 GTSNPN and CDR2 SVGIG (reference sequence). The CDR3 has 13 residues. Trimming stripped 3 bases from V and 3 bases from J, with 11 bases between. The CDR3 coding sequence is TGTGCCTGGAGGACAATGGGGAAAGAGACCCAGTACTTC. Protein: CAWRTMGKETQYF.

The chain combines TRBV7-9 with TRBJ2-5, with D possibly matching TRBD2 (5 bases). V lost 5 bases and J lost 0, with 13 bases in between. The CDR3 consists of 15 residues. Looked up from germline, CDR1 is SEHNR and CDR2 is FQNEAQ (reference sequence). CDR3 sequence (DNA): TGTGCCAGCAGCCAATCGGCGGACTACCAAGAGACCCAGTACTTC. Its translation is CASSQSADYQETQYF.

The gene calls are TRBV6-4 and TRBJ1-2, with TRBD1 matching over 11 bases. Trimming took 6 bases from V and 4 from J; bases not matched to a gene: 7. Germline lookup yields CDR1 MRHNA and CDR2 SNTAGT. CDR3 length equals 15 residues. The CDR3 is CASSPGQGASYGYTF. CDR3 nucleotide sequence: TGTGCCAGCAGCCCAGGACAGGGGGCTAGCTATGGCTACACCTTC.